This entry lists 28 T cell receptor beta chains sequenced from one sample in a study of blood T cell repertoires in COVID-19. Measured with immunoSEQ multiplex PCR; TCRdb has only the in-frame clones, and not every one. The profile covers more than 60,000 clones, with 65% to 90% appearing a single time and around 17% taken by the ten largest. The sample was peripheral blood. The source of these receptors is a human donor in a cohort sampled during active COVID-19.

The chain recombines TRBV27 with TRBJ1-1; weak D call: TRBD1 (6 bases). Trimming removed 7 bases at V and 0 bases at J, with 24 bases between. Germline CDR1 reads MNHEY; CDR2 reads SMNVEV (reference sequence). The CDR3 runs to 18 residues. DNA for the CDR3: TGTGCCAGCAACCATCGACGGGACACAAATATAATGAACACTGAAGCTTTCTTT. This codes for CASNHRRDTNIMNTEAFF.

This clone has just a few counts. The V call is TRBV30, the J call TRBJ1-2; perhaps TRBD1 as D (6 bases). V gave up 0 bases and J gave up 12 bases, with 17 bases separating them. There are 13 residues in the CDR3. CDR1 GTSNPN and CDR2 SVGIG come from the germline V gene (reference sequence). The CDR3 loop is CAWSVQPGDNNTF. CDR3 sequence (DNA): TGTGCCTGGAGTGTACAGCCAGGGGATAACAACACCTTC.

This chain links TRBV6-2 or TRBV6-3 with TRBJ2-1, with 12 bases identical to TRBD2. V trimming: 6 bases; J trimming: 4 bases; junction bases outside the gene matches: 4. Germline loops: CDR1 MNHEY, CDR2 SVGEGT. The CDR3 is made up of 15 amino acids. The CDR3 coding sequence is TGTGCCAGCAGCCTACTAGCGGGGGGTTACAATGAGCAGTTCTTC. This sequence encodes CASSLLAGGYNEQFF.

V and J are TRBV6-5 and TRBJ2-5; D perhaps matches TRBD1 (5 bases). This CDR3 is 16 amino acids long. The germline CDR1 and CDR2 sequences are MNHEY and SVGAGI. The ends were cut back, 0 bases at V and 0 bases at J, with 11 bases in the middle. CDR3 amino acids: CASSYSNWGHQETQYF. For the CDR3, the DNA is TGTGCCAGCAGTTACTCGAATTGGGGCCACCAAGAGACCCAGTACTTC.

This clone was recorded once. The chain links TRBV12-2 to TRBJ2-3; TRBD2 is the table's D call, not checked against the DNA. TRBV12-2 is termed a pseudogene. This CDR3 has 14 amino acids. This CDR3 is CASRPAGRVDTQYF. The CDR3 nucleotides are TGTGCAAGTCGCCCAGCGGGGAGGGTAGATACGCAGTATTTT.

The V call is TRBV7-9, the J call TRBJ2-2, with TRBD1 as a possible D gene (6 bases). V was shortened by 7 bases and J by 2 bases, with 11 bases between the two germline ends. This CDR3 is 14 amino acids long. Germline CDR1 and CDR2: SEHNR and FQNEAQ (reference sequence). CDR3 in amino acids: CASNTGLNTGELFF. The CDR3 DNA reads TGTGCCAGCAATACAGGGCTCAACACCGGGGAGCTGTTTTTT. The variable domain in full, completed from reference TRBV7-9 and TRBJ2-2, reads DTGVSQNPRHKITKRGQNVTFRCDPISEHNRLYWYRQTLGQGPEFLTYFQNEAQLEKSRLLSDRFSAERPKGSFSTLEIQRTEQGDSAMYLCASNTGLNTGELFFGEGSRLTVL.

This chain uses TRBV6-5 with TRBJ2-7; 8 bases match TRBD1. From germline, CDR1 is MNHEY and CDR2 SVGAGI. The CDR3 runs 15 residues. The V gene end was trimmed by 2 bases and the J gene end by 3 bases; junction bases not matched to a gene: 6. The CDR3 region has the DNA TGTGCCAGCAGTTACCTTCTCAGGGGGCTCTACGAGCAGTACTTC. Its protein product is CASSYLLRGLYEQYF.

The chain carries TRBV6-2 or TRBV6-3 and TRBJ2-2, with 7 bases aligning to TRBD1. Germline lookup yields CDR1 MNHEY and CDR2 SVGEGT. The trim removed 2 bases at V and 2 bases at J, leaving 8 bases unmatched. CDR3 length: 17 amino acids. CDR3 in DNA: TGTGCCAGCAGTTACCGCCTCCGGGACAGTAACACCGGGGAGCTGTTTTTT. Residues: CASSYRLRDSNTGELFF.

This chain links TRBV7-3 with TRBJ2-1, with D possibly being TRBD2 (6 bases). Germline assignment: CDR1 SGHTA and CDR2 FQGTGA. The CDR3 length is 16 residues. The V and J ends lost 2 bases and 0 bases respectively, with 11 bases between them. In nucleotides, the CDR3 is TGTGCCAGCAGCTTAGCGGGGTCTAGCTCCTACAATGAGCAGTTCTTC. This translates into CASSLAGSSSYNEQFF.

The chain is built from TRBV27 and TRBJ2-7; 7 bases agree with TRBD2. The junction had 6 bases not matched to a gene; V was cut back by 2 bases and J by 2 bases. This CDR3 contains 15 residues. Per the germline V gene, CDR1 is MNHEY and CDR2 is SMNVEV (reference sequence). The CDR3, as DNA: TGTGCCAGCAGTTTAGGGGGGGTAGGAACCTACGAGCAGTACTTC. Its translation is CASSLGGVGTYEQYF.

The chain uses TRBV29-1 and TRBJ2-5; 12 bases are a match to TRBD2. Germline CDR1 is SQVTM and CDR2 is ANQGSEA. V lost 5 bases to trimming and J lost 2 bases; unmatched junction nucleotides: 3. The CDR3 runs 14 residues. The CDR3 bases are TGCAGCGTTTCCGGGACTAGCGGGCAAGAGACCCAGTACTTC. As protein: CSVSGTSGQETQYF.

Concerning this clone itself: Additional DNA sequences in this sample encode the identical CDR3. This sequence joins TRBV2 and TRBJ2-3, with 7 bases lining up with TRBD1. CDR3 size: 15 residues. V was clipped by 4 bases and J by 0 bases; unmatched bases: 4. From germline, CDR1 is SNHLY and CDR2 FYNNEI. CDR3 protein: CASSGGTASTDTQYF. CDR3 in DNA: TGTGCCAGCAGTGGTGGGACAGCTAGCACAGATACGCAGTATTTT.

The V and J genes are TRBV6-5 and TRBJ2-3; weak D call: TRBD1 (6 bases). V was shortened by 5 bases and J by 2 bases, with 14 bases between the two germline ends. CDR1 and CDR2 (germline): MNHEY, SVGAGI. This CDR3 region has 15 residues. In DNA form, the CDR3 reads TGTGCCAGCAGTCTACAGGGATATACCACAGATACGCAGTATTTT. It yields the protein CASSLQGYTTDTQYF.

The chain uses TRBV11-2 and TRBJ2-5, with 12 bases fitting TRBD2. The germline V gene encodes CDR1 SGHAT and CDR2 FQNNGV. With V trimmed by 3 bases and J by 4 bases, 3 bases remained unmatched. The CDR3 is made up of 15 amino acids. CDR3 region: CASSLASGGVETQYF. CDR3 DNA sequence: TGTGCCAGCAGCTTGGCTAGCGGGGGGGTAGAGACCCAGTACTTC.

The genes are TRBV11-2 and TRBJ2-1; 10 bases align to TRBD2. The CDR3 loop spans 17 amino acids. The J segment lost 4 bases and the V segment lost 1 base, leaving 7 bases of the junction unmatched. From germline, CDR1 is SGHAT and CDR2 FQNNGV. The CDR3 loop is CASSLAGSGGEYNEQFF. CDR3 bases: TGTGCCAGCAGCTTAGCCGGAAGCGGGGGGGAGTACAATGAGCAGTTCTTC.

V and J are TRBV19 and TRBJ1-2; 12 nucleotides agree with TRBD1. CDR1 LNHDA and CDR2 SQIVND come from the germline V gene (reference sequence). Trimming removed 9 bases from V and 8 bases from J; junction bases left unmatched: 16. CDR3 length equals 16 residues. CDR3 sequence reads: CASQLTGTGGAEGYTF. The CDR3 DNA reads TGTGCCAGCCAACTGACCGGGACAGGGGGCGCAGAAGGCTACACCTTC.

The chain is built from TRBV19 and TRBJ2-7, with D possibly being TRBD1 (6 bases). Germline V gene data show CDR1 as LNHDA and CDR2 as SQIVND (reference sequence). V lost 3 bases and J 5 bases, leaving 11 bases between the germline ends. This CDR3 has 13 amino acids. CDR3: CASSIRPGDEQYF. The CDR3 bases are TGTGCCAGTAGTATCCGTCCAGGGGACGAGCAGTACTTC.

The chain couples TRBV7-9 to TRBJ1-5, with TRBD1 matching 10 bases. The junction had 7 bases not matched to a gene; V was cut back by 5 bases and J by 0 bases. Looked up from germline, CDR1 is SEHNR and CDR2 is FQNEAQ (reference sequence). This CDR3 spans 17 amino acids. The DNA for the CDR3 is TGTGCCAGCAGCCCAGACAGGGGGCGGGATAGCAATCAGCCCCAGCATTTT. It translates to CASSPDRGRDSNQPQHF.

The V call is TRBV7-7, the J call TRBJ2-1, with TRBD2 matching over 8 bases. The CDR3 runs 15 residues. CDR1 is SSHAT, CDR2 FNYEAQ, per germline (reference sequence). J was trimmed by 9 bases and V by 4 bases; bases with no gene match: 11. In nucleotides, the CDR3 is TGTGCCAGCAGCTCGGGACTAGTGGCTATGGGTGAGCAGTTCTTC. Its protein product is CASSSGLVAMGEQFF.

This chain joins TRBV13 and TRBJ2-7; 8 bases align to TRBD1. Germline V lookup: CDR1 PRHDT, CDR2 FYEKMQ (reference sequence). CDR3 length: 15 residues. The trim removed 5 bases at V and 4 bases at J, leaving 10 bases unmatched. The CDR3 region is CASSHRRQGMYEQYF. Written as DNA, the CDR3 is TGTGCCAGCAGCCACCGTCGACAGGGGATGTACGAGCAGTACTTC.

This chain links TRBV27 with TRBJ2-1, with 16 bases lining up with TRBD2. The trim removed 8 bases at V and 7 bases at J, leaving 11 bases unmatched. This CDR3 comprises 17 residues. Germline V gene lookup returns CDR1 MNHEY and CDR2 SMNVEV (reference sequence). For the CDR3, the DNA is TGTGCCAGCGCACTGGTCGGGACTAGCGGGGGGGCAAATGAGCAGTTCTTC. The encoded protein is CASALVGTSGGANEQFF.

The chain uses TRBV3-1 (or the pseudogene TRBV3-2) and TRBJ2-2; 10 bases match TRBD1. The V gene end was trimmed by 4 bases and the J gene end by 8 bases; junction bases not matched to a gene: 10. Germline lookup yields CDR1 LGHDT and CDR2 YNNKEL (reference sequence). The CDR3 totals 16 residues. This chain's CDR3 is CASSRYGTGVQGELFF. The CDR3 DNA reads as TGTGCCAGCAGCCGCTACGGGACAGGGGTCCAAGGGGAGCTGTTTTTT.

The CDR3 DNA is TGTGCCAGCAGTTTAGAGGGTTACAATGAGCAGTTCTTC. Amino acid sequence: CASSLEGYNEQFF. J is TRBJ2-1 and V is TRBV27, with TRBD2 as a possible D gene (5 bases). Between the trimmed V and J ends, which lost 2 bases and 4 bases, there was a span of 6 bases. The germline gives CDR1 MNHEY, CDR2 SMNVEV (reference sequence). The CDR3 has 13 residues.

The chain recombines TRBV25-1 with TRBJ2-3; 7 bases match TRBD1. In germline, CDR1 is MGHDK, CDR2 SYGVNS. The ends lost 0 bases at V and 3 bases at J; junction bases unmatched: 3. This CDR3 spans 15 amino acids. This CDR3 reads CASSEYKGATDTQYF. The CDR3 DNA sequence: TGTGCCAGCAGTGAATATAAGGGGGCGACAGATACGCAGTATTTT.

The rearrangement joins TRBV5-3 to TRBJ1-5, with D perhaps TRBD1 (5 bases). TRBV5-3 is labeled an ORF, and its function is uncertain. Trimming shortened V by 4 bases and J by 6 bases, and 17 bases separated the two germline ends. The CDR3 loop spans 15 amino acids. CDR3 nucleotides: TGTGCCAGAAGCCCAGACAGAGCGTTTAGTCAGCCCCAGCATTTT. The encoded protein is CARSPDRAFSQPQHF.

The chain couples TRBV5-6 to TRBJ1-2; D gene unclear. V was pared by 0 bases and J by 4 bases, with 7 bases between. Germline-derived CDR1 and CDR2 are SGHDT and YYEEEE. This CDR3 is 13 amino acids long. The CDR3 is CASSLASGYGYTF. The CDR3 DNA reads TGTGCCAGCAGCTTGGCGTCAGGCTATGGCTACACCTTC.

V and J are TRBV11-2 and TRBJ2-1; D remains ambiguous. This CDR3 has 15 amino acids. Germline assignment: CDR1 SGHAT and CDR2 FQNNGV. V lost 1 base and J lost 8, with 15 bases in between. CDR3: CASSLGSHKPDEQFF. As DNA, the CDR3 is TGTGCCAGCAGCTTAGGGTCCCATAAGCCCGATGAGCAGTTCTTC.

V usage is TRBV19 and J usage is TRBJ1-5; unclear D gene. This CDR3 spans 16 amino acids. Trimming removed 4 bases at V and 2 bases at J, with 15 bases between. Germline assignment: CDR1 LNHDA and CDR2 SQIVND (reference sequence). Here the CDR3 DNA reads TGTGCCAGTAGTAGGGGAGGAGGCCACGGCAATCAGCCCCAGCATTTT. Protein product: CASSRGGGHGNQPQHF.